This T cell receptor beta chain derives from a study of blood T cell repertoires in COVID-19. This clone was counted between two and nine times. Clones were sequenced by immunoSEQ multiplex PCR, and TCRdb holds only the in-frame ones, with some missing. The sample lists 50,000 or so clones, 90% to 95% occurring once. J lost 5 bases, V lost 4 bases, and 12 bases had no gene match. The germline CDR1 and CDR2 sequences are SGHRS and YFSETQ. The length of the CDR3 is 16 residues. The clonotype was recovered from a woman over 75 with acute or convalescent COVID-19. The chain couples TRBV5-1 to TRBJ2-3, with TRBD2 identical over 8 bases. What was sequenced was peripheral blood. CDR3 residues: CASSTASSGSLDTQYF. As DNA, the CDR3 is TGCGCCAGCAGCACCGCGAGCAGCGGGAGTTTAGATACGCAGTATTTT.